These 16 T cell receptor beta chains were all obtained from the same sample, sequenced in a study of Tregs in tolerant kidney transplant recipients. Data came from immunoSEQ multiplex PCR; TCRdb stores just in-frame clones and leaves some out. The sample has over 55,000 clones, about four fifths seen once. The sequencing sample was made of CD4+ T cells from blood. The receptors come from a human donor in good health.

V gene TRBV5-5 combines with J gene TRBJ2-7; a possible D gene is TRBD2 (5 bases). The germline gives CDR1 SGHKS, CDR2 YYEKEE (reference sequence). The CDR3 totals 15 residues. Deletions cut 1 base from V and 2 bases from J, with 13 bases between. The CDR3 DNA is TGTGCCAGCAGCTTGTCACACGGGAATCCCTACGAGCAGTACTTC. Translated, it gives CASSLSHGNPYEQYF.

This chain connects TRBV6-6 to TRBJ1-2; 8 positions agree with TRBD1. CDR3 length: 13 residues. Germline V gene data show CDR1 as MNHNY and CDR2 as SVGAGI (reference sequence). With 6 bases clipped from V and 3 bases from J, the junction kept 3 bases outside the gene matches. For the CDR3, the DNA is TGTGCCAGCAGGGACAGGGATGACTATGGCTACACCTTC. Translated, it gives CASRDRDDYGYTF.

This rearrangement joins TRBV4-3 to TRBJ2-1, with TRBD1 matching 9 bases. Looked up from germline, CDR1 is LGHNA and CDR2 is YSLEER. Unmatched junction bases numbered 7, after V lost 0 bases and J lost 10 bases. This CDR3 region has 15 residues. The CDR3 region is CASSQEGQGGGEQFF. DNA for the CDR3: TGCGCCAGCAGCCAAGAGGGACAGGGTGGAGGGGAGCAGTTCTTC.

V is TRBV25-1 and J is TRBJ2-7; 9 positions match TRBD2. Germline CDR1 and CDR2: MGHDK and SYGVNS. The trim removed 1 base at V and 7 bases at J, leaving 8 bases unmatched. There are 15 residues in the CDR3. CDR3 coding DNA: TGTGCCAGCAGTGAATTCGCGGGGGGGGCGAAGGAGCAGTACTTC. It yields the protein CASSEFAGGAKEQYF.

This clone was observed once. The chain links TRBV6-5 to TRBJ1-1, with 8 positions matching TRBD1. This CDR3 comprises 15 residues. The J segment lost 0 bases and the V segment lost 6 bases, leaving 6 bases of the junction unmatched. CDR1 MNHEY and CDR2 SVGAGI come from the germline V gene. CDR3 amino acids: CASSTGGFLNTEAFF. The DNA for the CDR3 is TGTGCCAGCAGCACAGGGGGATTCCTGAACACTGAAGCTTTCTTT.

J is TRBJ2-4 and V is TRBV19, with D perhaps TRBD1 (6 bases). The CDR3 totals 15 residues. The ends were cut back, 3 bases at V and 5 bases at J, with 14 bases in the middle. Germline CDR1 reads LNHDA; CDR2 reads SQIVND (reference sequence). The CDR3 DNA follows: TGTGCCAGTAGTATCCCCGGGACATTACAAAACATTCAGTACTTC. The encoded protein is CASSIPGTLQNIQYF.

The V gene is TRBV6-4, the J gene TRBJ1-5; 7 nucleotides agree with TRBD1. This CDR3 has 14 amino acids. The germline CDR1 and CDR2 sequences are MRHNA and SNTAGT. J was trimmed by 5 bases and V by 2 bases; bases with no gene match: 3. CDR3 sequence: CASSDPTGDQPQHF. Here the CDR3 DNA reads TGTGCCAGCAGTGACCCCACAGGGGATCAGCCCCAGCATTTT.

This clone turned up a few times. The chain employs TRBV4-1 and TRBJ1-2; 8 bases line up with TRBD1. This CDR3 is built from 16 residues. V dropped 6 bases and J dropped 2; count of bases not matched to a gene: 11. Germline values: CDR1 MGHRA, CDR2 YSYEKL. The CDR3: CASSKPPGGSNYGYTF. The CDR3 nucleotides are TGCGCCAGCAGTAAACCTCCAGGGGGCTCGAACTATGGCTACACCTTC.

Only a few counts were recorded for this clone. This chain uses TRBV19 with TRBJ1-5, with D uncertain. Trimming removed 5 bases at V and 0 bases at J, with 5 bases between. Germline values: CDR1 LNHDA, CDR2 SQIVND (reference sequence). This CDR3 is 13 amino acids long. The DNA for the CDR3 is TGTGCCAGTAGTGCTGATAGCAATCAGCCCCAGCATTTT. This gives the protein CASSADSNQPQHF.

The gene calls are TRBV19 and TRBJ2-7, with a possible D match to TRBD1 (5 bases). CDR1 is LNHDA and CDR2 is SQIVND in the germline V gene (reference sequence). V was cut by 5 bases and J by 6 bases, with 17 bases left in between. The CDR3 is made up of 14 amino acids. As DNA, the CDR3 is TGTGCCAGTAGTCTAGGGGCCAATTGGGGCGAGCAGTACTTC. Encoded protein: CASSLGANWGEQYF.

V gene TRBV18 combines with J gene TRBJ1-5; possibly TRBD1 for D (5 bases). V was pared by 5 bases and J by 2 bases, with 19 bases between. Germline CDR1 KGHSH, CDR2 LQKENI. This CDR3 region has 17 residues. The DNA of the CDR3 is TGTGCCAGCTCATCACAAGGGCCCCTGGGGGGCAATCAGCCCCAGCATTTT. It codes for CASSSQGPLGGNQPQHF.

The rearrangement joins TRBV29-1 to TRBJ1-2; no clear D. The germline V gene encodes CDR1 SQVTM and CDR2 ANQGSEA. The CDR3 totals 13 residues. Deletions cut 1 base from V and 8 bases from J, with 14 bases between. In DNA form, the CDR3 reads TGCAGCGTTGAAGCCCAAGGAAGAGGCGGCTACACCTTC. This translates into CSVEAQGRGGYTF. Complete variable domain (other parts from reference TRBV29-1 and TRBJ1-2): SAVISQKPSRDICQRGTSLTIQCQVDSQVTMMFWYRQQPGQSLTLIATANQGSEATYESGFVIDKFPISRPNLTFSTLTVSNMSPEDSSIYLCSVEAQGRGGYTFGSGTRLTVV.

CDR3: CASSRDRGLPTNEKLFF. CDR3 DNA: TGTGCCAGCAGTCGGGACAGGGGGCTCCCAACTAATGAAAAACTGTTTTTT. The rearrangement links TRBV5-4 to TRBJ1-4; 12 bases match TRBD1. This CDR3 region has 17 residues. V shed 5 bases, J shed 0 bases, and the junction held 5 bases outside the gene matches. Germline-derived CDR1 and CDR2 are SGHNT and YYREEE (reference sequence).

J is TRBJ1-5 and V is TRBV6-1; D gene ambiguous. Trimming shortened V by 6 bases and J by 2 bases, and 14 bases separated the two germline ends. CDR1 and CDR2 from the germline V gene are MNHNS and SASEGT. This CDR3 contains 15 residues. CDR3 protein: CASSLTRSGNQPQHF. The CDR3 region has the DNA TGTGCCAGCAGCCTTACAAGAAGCGGCAATCAGCCCCAGCATTTT.

V usage is TRBV4-2 and J usage is TRBJ2-6; D is possibly TRBD1 (7 bases). CDR3 size: 17 residues. Trimming cost V 0 bases and J 4 bases, with 13 bases left between them. CDR1 and CDR2 from the germline V gene are LGHNA and YNFKEQ. CDR3 DNA: TGTGCCAGCAGCCAAGATCCAGGGGGGAGCGGGGCCAACGTCCTGACTTTC. This codes for CASSQDPGGSGANVLTF.

This sequence joins TRBV29-1 and TRBJ2-1; 8 bases agree with TRBD1. The CDR3 extends over 15 amino acids. Trimming cost V 6 bases and J 7 bases; bases outside gene matches: 14. The germline V gene has CDR1 SQVTM and CDR2 ANQGSEA. In nucleotides, the CDR3 is TGCAGCGTAGGACAGGGTCAGGGGTTTACAAATGAGCAGTTCTTC. It yields the protein CSVGQGQGFTNEQFF.